Given below is one T cell receptor beta chain in context. Its antigen is unknown. The data were taken from a study of shared clonotypes between healthy human individuals. The CDR3 contains 17 residues. With V trimmed by 8 bases and J by 2 bases, 13 bases remained unmatched. Per the germline V gene, CDR1 is ENHRY and CDR2 is SYGVKD. Replicate PCRs from sorted subsets contained around 200 ng DNA, which is 30,000 to 35,000 T cell genomes. Data came from immunoSEQ multiplex PCR; TCRdb stores just in-frame clones and leaves some out. The sample consists of more than 1.2 million clones, approximately 98.5% of them appearing once. Findings and limits, study-wide: It was observed that roughly 4.8% of naive CD4 clonotypes were shared across a few donors.

This TCR was recovered from a man in his thirties or forties in good health. Sequenced material: naive CD4+ T cells sorted from blood. Subset specified: CD45RA+ positively selected. The chain employs TRBV10-3 and TRBJ2-2; TRBD2 matches 8 bases. The CDR3 coding sequence is TGTGCCATCTCCACGGGCACGGGGACTAGAAACACCGGGGAGCTGTTTTTT. Translating it yields CAISTGTGTRNTGELFF.